This T cell receptor (beta chain) is drawn from a study of shared clonotypes between healthy human individuals. Turning to this clone: Its matching antigen is unknown.

The CDR3 is made up of 18 amino acids. CDR1 is SGHDN and CDR2 is FVKESK in the germline V gene. V shed 4 bases and J 4 bases; nucleotides not matched to a gene: 16. TCRdb's copy holds only in-frame clones and misses some; the assay was immunoSEQ multiplex PCR. In the table there are 300,000 to 400,000 clones, less than 75% of which are singletons. Study-level findings and limits: What limited the represented genetic and exposure-history diversity was the small number of donors.

The sample comprised memory CD4+ T cells sorted from blood. Subset given: CD45RA-negative fraction. The V gene is TRBV14, the J gene TRBJ2-1; TRBD2 matches 7 bases. The clonotype originates from a man younger than 40 in good health. The CDR3 sequence: CASSRPLGGRGLYNEQFF. The CDR3 region has the DNA TGTGCCAGCAGCCGCCCTCTGGGCGGGAGAGGGTTATACAATGAGCAGTTCTTC.